Shown below are 8 T cell receptor beta chains from a single sample sequenced in a study of T cell changes during pregnancy in multiple sclerosis. This table comes from immunoSEQ multiplex PCR, and its TCRdb copy is limited to in-frame clones, with some not included. The sample records fewer than 85,000 clones, over 85% being singletons. Sequenced here: peripheral blood, sampled in the second trimester of pregnancy. Every receptor here comes from a female donor with multiple sclerosis, enrolled in a pregnancy study.

The chain couples TRBV13 to TRBJ1-1; D might be TRBD1 (6 bases). The CDR3 has 15 amino acids. V lost 0 bases and J 5 bases, leaving 13 bases between the germline ends. Germline V gene data show CDR1 as PRHDT and CDR2 as FYEKMQ (reference sequence). CDR3 sequence reads: CASSLGGLGGTEAFF. The CDR3 nucleotides are TGTGCCAGCAGCTTAGGCGGCTTAGGGGGAACTGAAGCTTTCTTT.

This chain links TRBV28 with TRBJ2-7, with 14 bases lining up with TRBD2. With 6 bases clipped from V and 5 bases from J, the junction kept 15 bases outside the gene matches. This CDR3 has 18 amino acids. Germline-derived CDR1 and CDR2 are MDHEN and SYDVKM. CDR3: CASSLTAGGLAGGHEQYF. CDR3 nucleotides: TGTGCCAGCAGCCTTACCGCCGGAGGACTAGCGGGAGGCCACGAGCAGTACTTC.

The chain joins TRBV15 to TRBJ2-7; the D gene is possibly TRBD1 (6 bases). Germline CDR1 is LNHNV and CDR2 is YYDKDF (reference sequence). Trimming shortened V by 5 bases and J by 4 bases, and 12 bases separated the two germline ends. There are 13 residues in the CDR3. The CDR3 here is CATSERGLYEQYF. The DNA for the CDR3 is TGTGCCACCAGCGAAAGGGGGTTGTACGAGCAGTACTTC.

The rearrangement links TRBV10-3 to TRBJ1-6; D perhaps matches TRBD1 (6 bases). Trimming cost V 3 bases and J 10 bases, with 10 bases left between them. The CDR3 consists of 13 residues. In germline, CDR1 is ENHRY, CDR2 SYGVKD. The CDR3 DNA reads as TGTGCCATCAGTGAAGACAGGACCTCACCCCTCCACTTT. It yields the protein CAISEDRTSPLHF.

The chain links TRBV5-1 to TRBJ1-2, with a weak D call TRBD1 (6 bases). CDR3 length: 12 residues. The V and J ends lost 2 bases and 8 bases respectively, with 10 bases between them. The germline V gene encodes CDR1 SGHRS and CDR2 YFSETQ. In nucleotides, the CDR3 is TGCGCCAGCAGCTTAGGGGGTAACGGCTACACCTTC. Translation gives CASSLGGNGYTF.

CDR3 coding DNA: TGTGCCAGCCCTCTTGTGGGGGCCGACACAGATACGCAGTATTTT. It codes for CASPLVGADTDTQYF. This rearrangement joins TRBV12-1 to TRBJ2-3; the table's D call, TRBD1, has no DNA check behind it. TRBV12-1 has pseudogene status. This CDR3 contains 15 residues.

V is TRBV28 and J is TRBJ1-6, with 10 bases aligning to TRBD1. V lost 1 base, J lost 8 bases, and 5 bases stayed unmatched. The CDR3 is 16 residues long. Germline V gene data show CDR1 as MDHEN and CDR2 as SYDVKM. The CDR3 sequence: CASSLLDRGPYSPLHF. Here the CDR3 DNA reads TGTGCCAGCAGTTTATTAGACAGGGGGCCTTATTCACCCCTCCACTTT.

Here the CDR3 DNA reads TGTGCCAGCATCAAGCTCCCAGGGGGGAACACTGAAGCTTTCTTT. Translating gives CASIKLPGGNTEAFF. The chain employs TRBV27 and TRBJ1-1, with 7 bases lining up with TRBD1. Unmatched junction bases numbered 9, after V lost 7 bases and J lost 1 base. Germline lookup yields CDR1 MNHEY and CDR2 SMNVEV (reference sequence). CDR3 length: 15 residues.